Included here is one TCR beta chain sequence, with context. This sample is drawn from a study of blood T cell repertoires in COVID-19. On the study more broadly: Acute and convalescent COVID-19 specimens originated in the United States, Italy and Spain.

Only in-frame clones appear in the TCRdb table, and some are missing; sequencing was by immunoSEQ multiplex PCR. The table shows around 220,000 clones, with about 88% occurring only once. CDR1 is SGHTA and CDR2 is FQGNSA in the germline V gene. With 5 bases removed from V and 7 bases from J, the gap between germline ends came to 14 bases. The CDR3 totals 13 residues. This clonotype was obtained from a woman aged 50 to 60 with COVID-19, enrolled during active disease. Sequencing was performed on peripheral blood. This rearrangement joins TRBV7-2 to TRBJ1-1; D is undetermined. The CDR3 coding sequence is TGTGCCAGCAGCACGCACCGGGGTAATGAAGCTTTCTTT. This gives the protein CASSTHRGNEAFF.